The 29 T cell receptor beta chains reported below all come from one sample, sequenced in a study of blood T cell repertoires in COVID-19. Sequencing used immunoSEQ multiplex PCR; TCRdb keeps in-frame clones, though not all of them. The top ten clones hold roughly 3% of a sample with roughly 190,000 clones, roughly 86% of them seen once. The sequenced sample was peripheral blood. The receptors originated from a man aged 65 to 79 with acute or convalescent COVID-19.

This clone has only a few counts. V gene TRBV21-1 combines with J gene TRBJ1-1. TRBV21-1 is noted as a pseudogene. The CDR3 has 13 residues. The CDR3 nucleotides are TGTGCCAGCACTGGCGGCGTTAACACTGAAGCTTTCTTT. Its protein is CASTGGVNTEAFF.

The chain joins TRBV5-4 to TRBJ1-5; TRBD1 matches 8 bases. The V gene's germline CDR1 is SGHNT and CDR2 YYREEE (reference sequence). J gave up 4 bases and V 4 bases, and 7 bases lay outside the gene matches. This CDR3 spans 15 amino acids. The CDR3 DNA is TGTGCCAGCAGCCCCGGGACAGGAAAAAATCAGCCCCAGCATTTT. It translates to CASSPGTGKNQPQHF.

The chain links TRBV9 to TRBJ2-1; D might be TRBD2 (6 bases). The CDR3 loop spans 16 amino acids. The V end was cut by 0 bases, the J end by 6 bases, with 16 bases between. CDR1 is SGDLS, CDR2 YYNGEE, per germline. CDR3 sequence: CASSVGGDPRTNEQFF. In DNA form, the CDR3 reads TGTGCCAGCAGCGTAGGGGGGGACCCCCGCACCAATGAGCAGTTCTTC.

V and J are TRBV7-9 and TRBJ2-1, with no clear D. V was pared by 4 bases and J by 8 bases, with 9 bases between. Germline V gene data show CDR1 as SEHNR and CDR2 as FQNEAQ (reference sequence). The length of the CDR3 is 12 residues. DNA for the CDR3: TGTGCCAGCAGCTCCGCACCGGATGAGCAGTTCTTC. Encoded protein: CASSSAPDEQFF.

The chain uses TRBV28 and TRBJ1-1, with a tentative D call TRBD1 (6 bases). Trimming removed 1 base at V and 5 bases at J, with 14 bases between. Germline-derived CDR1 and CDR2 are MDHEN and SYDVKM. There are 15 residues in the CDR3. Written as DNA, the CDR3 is TGTGCCAGCAGTTTATATCGGGGGGCCGAGACTGAAGCTTTCTTT. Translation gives CASSLYRGAETEAFF.

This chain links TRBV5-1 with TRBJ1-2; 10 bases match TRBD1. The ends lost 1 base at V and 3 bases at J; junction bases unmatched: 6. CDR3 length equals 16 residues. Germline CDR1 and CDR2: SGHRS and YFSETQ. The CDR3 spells CASSLTGTGADYGYTF. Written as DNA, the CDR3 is TGCGCCAGCAGCTTGACCGGGACAGGGGCGGACTATGGCTACACCTTC.

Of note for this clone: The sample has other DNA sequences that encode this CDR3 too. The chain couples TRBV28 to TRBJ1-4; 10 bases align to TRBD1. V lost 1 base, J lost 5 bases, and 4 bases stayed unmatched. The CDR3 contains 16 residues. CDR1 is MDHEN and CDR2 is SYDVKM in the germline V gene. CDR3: CASSLLPGQGNEKLFF. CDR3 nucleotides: TGTGCCAGCAGTTTATTACCGGGACAGGGGAATGAAAAACTGTTTTTT.

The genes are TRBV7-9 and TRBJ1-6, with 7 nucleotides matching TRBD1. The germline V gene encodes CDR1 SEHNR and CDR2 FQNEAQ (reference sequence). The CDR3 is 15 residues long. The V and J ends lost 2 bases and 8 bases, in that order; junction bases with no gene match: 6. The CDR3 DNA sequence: TGTGCCAGCAGCTTAACGGGCCAGGGGGATTCACCCCTCCACTTT. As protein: CASSLTGQGDSPLHF.

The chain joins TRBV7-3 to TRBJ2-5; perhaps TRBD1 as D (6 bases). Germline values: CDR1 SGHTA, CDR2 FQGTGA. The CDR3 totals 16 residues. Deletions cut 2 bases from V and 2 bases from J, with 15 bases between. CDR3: CASSLLPGVWQETQYF. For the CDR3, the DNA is TGTGCCAGCAGCTTACTGCCAGGGGTATGGCAAGAGACCCAGTACTTC.

The CDR3 reads CASSSRRALGGEETQYF. CDR3 bases: TGCGCCAGCAGCTCAAGGCGAGCGTTGGGGGGAGAAGAGACCCAGTACTTC. The genes are TRBV4-3 and TRBJ2-5; TRBD2 is a possible D gene (6 bases). Germline lookup yields CDR1 LGHNA and CDR2 YSLEER. This CDR3 comprises 17 residues. Trimming cost V 5 bases and J 3 bases, with 22 bases left between them.

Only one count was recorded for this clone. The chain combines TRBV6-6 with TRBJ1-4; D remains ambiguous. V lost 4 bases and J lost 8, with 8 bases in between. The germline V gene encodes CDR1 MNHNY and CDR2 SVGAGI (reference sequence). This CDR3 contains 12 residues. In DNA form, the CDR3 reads TGTGCCAGCAGTTTCACGGTCGAAAAACTGTTTTTT. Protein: CASSFTVEKLFF.

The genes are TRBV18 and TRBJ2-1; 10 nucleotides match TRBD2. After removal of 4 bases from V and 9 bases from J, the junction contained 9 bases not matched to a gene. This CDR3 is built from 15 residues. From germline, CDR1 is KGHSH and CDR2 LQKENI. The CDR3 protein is CASSLTSGTFSEQFF. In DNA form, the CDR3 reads TGTGCCAGCTCACTTACTAGCGGGACGTTTAGTGAGCAGTTCTTC.

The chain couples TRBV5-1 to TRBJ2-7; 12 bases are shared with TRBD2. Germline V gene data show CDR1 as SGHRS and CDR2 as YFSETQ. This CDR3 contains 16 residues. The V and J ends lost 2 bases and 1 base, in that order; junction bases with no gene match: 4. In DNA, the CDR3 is TGCGCCAGCAGCTTCGGCGGGACTAGCGGGTCCTACGAGCAGTACTTC. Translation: CASSFGGTSGSYEQYF.

CDR3 DNA: TGTGCCAGCAGCCTATCTTACACCGGGGAGCTGTTTTTT. This gives the protein CASSLSYTGELFF. The chain uses TRBV13 and TRBJ2-2; D call uncertain. The CDR3 contains 13 residues. V dropped 5 bases and J dropped 3 bases, with 7 bases sitting between them. CDR1 and CDR2 (germline): PRHDT, FYEKMQ (reference sequence).

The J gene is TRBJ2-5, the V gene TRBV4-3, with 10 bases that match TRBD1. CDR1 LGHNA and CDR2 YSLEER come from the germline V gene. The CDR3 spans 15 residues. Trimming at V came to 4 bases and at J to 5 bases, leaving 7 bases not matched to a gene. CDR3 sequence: CASSPGQGGLETQYF. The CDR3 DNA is TGCGCCAGCAGCCCCGGACAGGGGGGGTTGGAGACCCAGTACTTC.

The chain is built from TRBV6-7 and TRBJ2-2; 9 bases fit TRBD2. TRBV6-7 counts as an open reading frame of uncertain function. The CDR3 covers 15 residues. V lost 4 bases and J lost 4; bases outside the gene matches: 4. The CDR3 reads CASSSRGGITGELFF. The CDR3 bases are TGTGCCAGCAGTTCGCGGGGGGGAATCACCGGGGAGCTGTTTTTT.

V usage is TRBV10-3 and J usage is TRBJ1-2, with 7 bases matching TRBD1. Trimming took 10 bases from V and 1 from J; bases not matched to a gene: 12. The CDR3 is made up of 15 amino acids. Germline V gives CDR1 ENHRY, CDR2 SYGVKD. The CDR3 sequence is CATTRGDRGNYGYTF. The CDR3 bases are TGTGCCACGACAAGAGGGGACAGAGGTAACTATGGCTACACCTTC.

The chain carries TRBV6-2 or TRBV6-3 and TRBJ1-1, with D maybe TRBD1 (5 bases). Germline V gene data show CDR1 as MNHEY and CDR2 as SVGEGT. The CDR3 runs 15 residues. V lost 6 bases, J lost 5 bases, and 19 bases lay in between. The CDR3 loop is CASSPNLIQGTEAFF. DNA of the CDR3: TGTGCCAGCAGCCCGAACTTAATTCAGGGAACTGAAGCTTTCTTT.

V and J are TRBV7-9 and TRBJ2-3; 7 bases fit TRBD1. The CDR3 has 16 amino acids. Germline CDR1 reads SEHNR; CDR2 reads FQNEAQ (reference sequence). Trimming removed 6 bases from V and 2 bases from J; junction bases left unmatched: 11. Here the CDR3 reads CASSRIDRVDTDTQYF. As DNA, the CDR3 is TGTGCCAGCAGTCGCATCGACAGGGTGGACACAGATACGCAGTATTTT.

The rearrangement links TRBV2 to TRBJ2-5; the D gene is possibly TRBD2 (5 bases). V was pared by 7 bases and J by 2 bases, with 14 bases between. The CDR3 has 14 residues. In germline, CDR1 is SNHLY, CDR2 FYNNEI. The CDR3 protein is CASTLLGIQETQYF. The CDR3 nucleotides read TGTGCCAGCACCTTACTAGGAATACAAGAGACCCAGTACTTC.

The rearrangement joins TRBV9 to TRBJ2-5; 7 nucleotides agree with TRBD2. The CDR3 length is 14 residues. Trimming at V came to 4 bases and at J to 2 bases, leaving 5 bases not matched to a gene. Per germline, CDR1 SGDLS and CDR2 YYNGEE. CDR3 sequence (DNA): TGTGCCAGCAGCCAGAATAGCGGGCAAGAGACCCAGTACTTC. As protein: CASSQNSGQETQYF. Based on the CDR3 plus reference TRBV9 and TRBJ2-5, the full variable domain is DSGVTQTPKHLITATGQRVTLRCSPRSGDLSVYWYQQSLDQGLQFLIQYYNGEERAKGNILERFSAQQFPDLHSELNLSSLELGDSALYFCASSQNSGQETQYFGPGTRLLVL.

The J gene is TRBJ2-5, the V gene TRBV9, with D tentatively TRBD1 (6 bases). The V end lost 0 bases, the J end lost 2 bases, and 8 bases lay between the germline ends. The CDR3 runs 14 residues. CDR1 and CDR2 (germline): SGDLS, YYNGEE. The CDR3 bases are TGTGCCAGCAGCGTAGGGGACATTCAAGAGACCCAGTACTTC. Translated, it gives CASSVGDIQETQYF. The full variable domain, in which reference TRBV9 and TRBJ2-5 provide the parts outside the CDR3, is DSGVTQTPKHLITATGQRVTLRCSPRSGDLSVYWYQQSLDQGLQFLIQYYNGEERAKGNILERFSAQQFPDLHSELNLSSLELGDSALYFCASSVGDIQETQYFGPGTRLLVL.

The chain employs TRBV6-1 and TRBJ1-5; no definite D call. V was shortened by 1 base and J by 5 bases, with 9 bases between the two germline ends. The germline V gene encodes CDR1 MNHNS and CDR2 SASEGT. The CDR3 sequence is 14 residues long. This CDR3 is CASSEVRPYQPQHF. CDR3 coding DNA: TGTGCCAGCAGTGAAGTGAGGCCCTATCAGCCCCAGCATTTT.

The CDR3 nucleotides read TGTGCCAGTAGTCCCCGGGCTAGCGGTAGCACAGATACGCAGTATTTT. Translated, it gives CASSPRASGSTDTQYF. The V gene is TRBV19, the J gene TRBJ2-3; TRBD2 agrees at 7 bases. With 5 bases clipped from V and 0 bases from J, the junction kept 8 bases outside the gene matches. This CDR3 contains 16 residues. CDR1 and CDR2 from the germline V gene are LNHDA and SQIVND (reference sequence).

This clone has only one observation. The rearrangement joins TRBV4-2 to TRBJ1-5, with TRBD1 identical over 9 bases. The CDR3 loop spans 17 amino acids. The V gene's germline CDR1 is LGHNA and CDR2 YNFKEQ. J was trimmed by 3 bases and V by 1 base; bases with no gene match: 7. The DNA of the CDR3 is TGTGCCAGCAGCCAAGCGGGGACAGGGAGCTTCAATCAGCCCCAGCATTTT. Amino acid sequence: CASSQAGTGSFNQPQHF.

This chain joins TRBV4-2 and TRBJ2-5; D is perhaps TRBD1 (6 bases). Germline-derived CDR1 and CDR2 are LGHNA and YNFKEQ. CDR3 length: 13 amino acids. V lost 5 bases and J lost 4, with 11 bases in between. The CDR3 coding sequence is TGTGCCAGCAGCGGGGGCAGTGGAGAGACCCAGTACTTC. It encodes CASSGGSGETQYF.

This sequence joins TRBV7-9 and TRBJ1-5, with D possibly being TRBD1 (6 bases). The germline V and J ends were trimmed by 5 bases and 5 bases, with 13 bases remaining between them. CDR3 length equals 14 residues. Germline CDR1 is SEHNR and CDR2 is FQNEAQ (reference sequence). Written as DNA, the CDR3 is TGTGCCAGCAGCCTAAACAGGGCAGATCAGCCCCAGCATTTT. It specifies CASSLNRADQPQHF.

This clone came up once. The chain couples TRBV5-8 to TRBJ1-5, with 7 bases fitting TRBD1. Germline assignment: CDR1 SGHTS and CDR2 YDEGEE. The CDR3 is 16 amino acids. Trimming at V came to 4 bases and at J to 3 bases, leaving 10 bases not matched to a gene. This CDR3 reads CASSRGTEINNQPQHF. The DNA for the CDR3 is TGTGCCAGCAGCCGAGGGACAGAAATAAACAATCAGCCCCAGCATTTT.

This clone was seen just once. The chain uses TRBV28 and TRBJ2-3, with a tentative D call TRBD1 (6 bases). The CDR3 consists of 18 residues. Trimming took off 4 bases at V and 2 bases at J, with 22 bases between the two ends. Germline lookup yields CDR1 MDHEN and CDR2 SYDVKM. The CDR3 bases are TGTGCCAGCAGTTCCCCAGGGGATCAACAGGGCCACACAGATACGCAGTATTTT. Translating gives CASSSPGDQQGHTDTQYF.